This record concerns one TCR beta chain sequence. Its cognate antigen is unknown. These data originate in a study of T-cell memory formation after mild COVID-19. TCRdb re-analysed the 5' RACE reads in MiXCR, keeping a single row per CDR3 protein. In the table there are 450,000 or so distinct CDR3 sequences, approximately 25% of which are singletons. Study-level points and caveats: Prior to infection, memory already included some responding clones, suggesting cross-reactive memory joined.

Germline V gene sequence: CDR1 LGHDT, CDR2 YNNKEL (reference sequence). V gave up 3 bases and J gave up 0 bases, with 14 bases separating them. This CDR3 has 16 amino acids. This TCR came from an adult woman who had mild COVID-19 (a few samples of this study predate the infection). Cell type and time point are not known. The sequencing sample was made of PBMCs or a T cell subset sorted from them (not recorded which). The chain recombines TRBV3-1 with TRBJ1-1; D unclear. The CDR3, as DNA: TGTGCCAGCAGCCACCCGCGGTGGCACATGAACACTGAAGCTTTCTTT. Its translation is CASSHPRWHMNTEAFF.